Listed here are 8 T cell receptor beta chains from one sample, sequenced in a study of Graves' ophthalmopathy and Graves' hyperthyroidism. Amplifying from RNA transcripts, the study obtained TCR beta CDR3 regions. RT-PCR in the first round used HTBI primers; a second-round multiplex PCR followed. TCRdb passed the multiplex PCR reads through MiXCR, listing each CDR3 protein once. The sample consists of more than 40,000 distinct CDR3 sequences, 50% of them appearing once. Sequences were obtained from peripheral blood. The receptors here all came from an adult man with Graves' ophthalmopathy.

At least ten counts were recorded for this clonotype. The genes are TRBV7-9 and TRBJ2-1; TRBD1 aligns across 8 bases. There are 14 residues in the CDR3. V shed 5 bases and J 6 bases; nucleotides not matched to a gene: 6. Germline values: CDR1 SEHNR, CDR2 FQNEAQ (reference sequence). The CDR3 reads CASSPGQGVNEQFF. Here the CDR3 DNA reads TGTGCCAGCAGCCCCGGACAGGGAGTCAATGAGCAGTTCTTC. The complete variable domain, with remaining parts taken from reference TRBV7-9 and TRBJ2-1, reads DTGVSQNPRHKITKRGQNVTFRCDPISEHNRLYWYRQTLGQGPEFLTYFQNEAQLEKSRLLSDRFSAERPKGSFSTLEIQRTEQGDSAMYLCASSPGQGVNEQFFGPGTRLTVL.

V usage is TRBV10-3 and J usage is TRBJ2-1; 7 bases match TRBD1. This CDR3 contains 15 residues. Trimming cost V 2 bases and J 8 bases; bases outside gene matches: 9. Per the germline V gene, CDR1 is ENHRY and CDR2 is SYGVKD. In DNA form, the CDR3 reads TGTGCCATCAGTGAGAGGGGGCAAGGGTACCATGAGCAGTTCTTC. Translation: CAISERGQGYHEQFF.

A remark on this clonotype: The germline gene is not matched at one end of the junction; a read error may be the cause. This chain connects TRBV12-3 or TRBV12-4 to TRBJ1-1, with D possibly matching TRBD1 (5 bases). This CDR3 spans 17 amino acids. The CDR3 DNA reads TGTGCCAGCACTAAAGACTCGGGACCTGCGACCGGCACTGAAGCTCTCTTT. Translating gives CASTKDSGPATGTEALF.

V and J are TRBV15 and TRBJ2-1, with 10 nucleotides matching TRBD1. From germline, CDR1 is LNHNV and CDR2 YYDKDF (reference sequence). J lost 8 bases, V lost 1 base, and 11 bases had no gene match. The CDR3 length is 17 residues. CDR3 in DNA: TGTGCCACCAGCAGAGTCTTTCCGGGACAGGGGAAGGATGAGCAGTTCTTC. This translates into CATSRVFPGQGKDEQFF.

Note on this clonotype: Its ends do not fully match the called genes, so a read error is possible. The rearrangement links TRBV24-1 to TRBJ2-5, with a tentative D call TRBD1 (7 bases). The CDR3 has 16 amino acids. The germline V gene has CDR1 KGHDR and CDR2 SFDVKD. CDR3 nucleotides: TGTGCCACCAGTGGTTTGCGGTTCCAGGGGGGAGAGACCCAGTACTTC. Encoded protein: CATSGLRFQGGETQYF.

In regard to this clonotype: The junction differs from germline at one of its ends, possibly a read error. The genes are TRBV20-1 and TRBJ2-1; 9 nucleotides match TRBD2. Germline loops: CDR1 DFQATT, CDR2 SNEGSKA (reference sequence). The CDR3 has 14 residues. CDR3 sequence: CSARGGREINEQSF. The CDR3 DNA reads TGCAGTGCTAGAGGCGGGAGGGAAATCAATGAGCAGTCCTTC.

This clonotype came up many times. The chain uses TRBV20-1 and TRBJ2-2; D possibly corresponds to TRBD2 (5 bases). This CDR3 has 17 amino acids. CDR1 and CDR2 from the germline V gene are DFQATT and SNEGSKA (reference sequence). V shed 0 bases and J shed 2 bases, with 16 bases lying between them. The CDR3 DNA sequence: TGCAGTGCTAGAGACCCATCAGGTGGACTTAACACCGGGGAGCTGTTTTTT. Amino acids: CSARDPSGGLNTGELFF.

The chain has TRBV20-1 and TRBJ2-3; the D is unclear. The J call is uncertain, as TRBJ1-5 better fits the DNA end. Germline V gene lookup returns CDR1 DFQATT and CDR2 SNEGSKA (reference sequence). The CDR3 is 14 amino acids. The DNA of the CDR3 is TGCAGTGCTAGGGACTACCCCATGGCCGATACGCAGCATTTT. It codes for CSARDYPMADTQHF.